This entry describes one T cell receptor (beta chain). The table lists this clonotype with a count of one. Its antigen remains unidentified. No much larger clone is present one base from it, and per-base qualities are unavailable. CDR1 SGHRS and CDR2 YFSETQ are derived from the germline V gene. From the cysteine through the phenylalanine, the CDR3 covers 12 amino acids. Only the CDR3 part of the read is kept: 36 bases, read in frame from the first base. V is trimmed back by 7 bases and J by 8 bases, and the junction contains 6 bases that no gene match accounts for. The entry originates in a study of blood T cells in healthy people across ages (dated by TCRdb to 2015 to 2017). Broadly, across the study: In model experiments, template switching captured about one uniquely barcoded TCR beta cDNA molecule for every two T cells. To avoid experimental bias, donors of different ages were randomly spread across the sequencing lanes. Two additional independent replicas of 1 million unique cDNA reads from the same blood draw were analyzed for two donors (one aged 18 to 30 and one aged 80 or older). Using deep sequencing normalized with unique cDNA molecular identifiers, the study measured how TCR beta repertoire diversity changes with age. Four age groups were formed from the donors: young (average approximately 15 years), middle-aged (approximately 39), aged (approximately 60) and long-lived (about 80).

Preparation of the library involved 5' RACE. Data came from an Illumina HiSeq 2500. A second about 6 to 11 cycle PCR used a sample-barcoded 5' primer and a J-beta primer mix. Each TCR beta cDNA molecule received a unique molecular identifier from a template-switch 5' adaptor carrying 12 random nucleotides. Each sample yielded at least 3 million CDR3-containing paired-end reads. First-strand cDNA was synthesized from all RNA with the Mint cDNA synthesis kit, primed by a TRBC-specific oligonucleotide. Following uracil-DNA glycosylase treatment, a first 18-cycle PCR with universal primers M1SS and BC2_uni_R was performed on all cDNA. For the original study's pipeline: For normalization, 1 million high-quality reads were randomly selected from each sample, with every read carrying a distinct molecular identifier. Instead of being binned into consensus sequences, reads that shared molecular identifiers were thrown out. CDR3 identification, clonotype clustering and error correction used MiTCR with a Q25 quality threshold and the strictest error-elimination algorithm. Lower-bound total TCR beta diversity was estimated with a nonparametric unseen species model using Euler transformation. TCRdb handled the public reads itself, with Q25 trimming in fastp and clone calling in MiXCR, and kept productive beta chains. Each entry merges the rows of one CDR3 protein and shows their most common DNA and genes. TCRdb, rather than the study authors, made the V and J calls. For this sample the table gives 1.5 million to 2 million distinct CDR3 sequences, of which around half were detected only once. The ten most abundant clones make up less than 2.5% of the sample.

The full study reports these points: Observed TCR beta diversity per million T cells fell roughly linearly with age, and a significant reduction was already apparent by age roughly 40. Total diversity estimates from one million sequenced T cells were considered lower bounds and underestimates. Because the CMV infection status of the donors was unknown, age-related changes in expanded clonotypes may potentially have been confounded. Compared with the aged group, more naive CD4+ T cells, fewer expanded clones and increased TCR diversity were shown by the long-lived group, suggesting age selection. The percentage of naive T cells measured by flow cytometry correlated strongly with observed TCR beta diversity. Bulk unsorted PBMC profiling prevented conclusive comparison of naive and antigen-experienced compartments.

Systemically healthy Caucasian individuals from Russia, 35 to 50 in total and aged about 6 to 90 years, were included as donors. Each donor gave about 11 milliliters of peripheral blood, drawn into EDTA-treated Vacutainer tubes. Ficoll-Paque density-gradient centrifugation was used to isolate PBMCs, with at least 6.5 million obtained per sample. Trizol reagent was used to extract total RNA from PBMCs, with at least 6 micrograms per sample. For every donor, an aliquot of PBMCs went through flow cytometry to measure the percentages of naive CD45RAhigh/CD27high T cells. The TCR originated in a woman aged 40 to 50 in good health. The sample was blood. The chain is made from TRBV5-1 and TRBJ1-2, with 9 bases aligning to TRBD1. The CDR3 loop reads CASGDRDGGYTF. The base sequence is TGCGCCAGCGGGGACAGGGACGGGGGCTACACCTTC.